The 9 T cell receptor beta chains presented below share a single source sample, sequenced in a study of CD8 T cells in ankylosing spondylitis (dated by TCRdb to 2016 to 2017). The library was produced with 5' RACE. Instrument on record: Illumina HiSeq 2500. Using fastp trimming at Q25 and MiXCR clonotype assembly, TCRdb reanalyzed the public sequencing data and kept in-frame beta chains. One record per CDR3 amino acid sequence lists the most common genes and DNA. This sample comprises some 270,000 distinct CDR3 sequences, 15% to 20% of them detected only once. The top ten hold under 40% of the sample. The sample consisted of blood, either unsorted or a sorted T cell fraction (not recorded which). Receptors originate from a male donor with ankylosing spondylitis or in good health (not recorded which).

The chain recombines TRBV9 with TRBJ2-7; D tentatively fits TRBD1 or TRBD2 (5 bases each). The CDR3 has 11 amino acids. Looked up from germline, CDR1 is SGDLS and CDR2 is YYNGEE. V lost 7 bases and J 3 bases, leaving 8 bases between the germline ends. The chain's CDR3 is CASGDGYEQYF. The DNA for the CDR3 is TGTGCCAGCGGGGACGGCTACGAGCAGTACTTC.

This clonotype came up many times. The V and J genes are TRBV29-1 and TRBJ2-2; D ambiguous. Between the trimmed V and J ends, which lost 3 bases and 1 base, there was a span of 6 bases. The germline V gene has CDR1 SQVTM and CDR2 ANQGSEA. This CDR3 is 13 amino acids long. In nucleotides, the CDR3 is TGCAGCGTTGAGGTCAGGAACACCGGGGAGCTGTTTTTT. This encodes CSVEVRNTGELFF.

This clonotype has at least ten counts. The chain is built from TRBV7-9 and TRBJ1-2; D is possibly TRBD1 (6 bases). This CDR3 has 14 residues. Trimming shortened V by 7 bases and J by 3 bases, and 15 bases separated the two germline ends. The germline CDR1 and CDR2 sequences are SEHNR and FQNEAQ (reference sequence). The CDR3 reads CASIPGDTYYGYTF. CDR3 sequence (DNA): TGTGCCAGCATCCCGGGGGACACTTACTATGGCTACACCTTC.

The sample holds a few counts of this clonotype. The rearrangement links TRBV5-6 to TRBJ2-1; 12 bases align to TRBD2. Germline V gene data show CDR1 as SGHDT and CDR2 as YYEEEE. Unmatched junction bases numbered 15, after V lost 4 bases and J lost 7 bases. CDR3 length equals 18 residues. The CDR3 DNA is TGTGCCAGCAGCACTCCCGCTAGCGGGAGGGCCGTAGTTAATGAGCAGTTCTTC. Its protein product is CASSTPASGRAVVNEQFF.

The chain recombines TRBV12-3 or TRBV12-4 with TRBJ2-5, with 10 bases matching TRBD2. V gave up 6 bases and J gave up 4 bases; unmatched junction bases: 8. This CDR3 is built from 15 residues. The CDR3 nucleotides are TGTGCCAGCAGCTGGGGACTAGCGTCCACAGAGACCCAGTACTTC. Translation: CASSWGLASTETQYF.

This clonotype was seen a few times. This rearrangement joins TRBV6-2 or TRBV6-3 to TRBJ1-1; the D gene is possibly TRBD1 (6 bases). Germline CDR1 is MNHEY and CDR2 is SVGEGT. Trimming cost V 7 bases and J 1 base, with 10 bases left between them. This CDR3 is 13 amino acids long. Here the CDR3 reads CASTKDRNTEAFF. CDR3 DNA sequence: TGTGCCAGCACTAAGGACAGGAACACTGAAGCTTTCTTT.

This clonotype has a single count. The chain uses TRBV12-5 and TRBJ2-7; 9 bases fit TRBD2. Trimming at V came to 1 base and at J to 6 bases, leaving 10 bases not matched to a gene. There are 16 residues in the CDR3. Germline CDR1 and CDR2: LGHNT and FRNRAP. CDR3: CASGLELAGNVVEQYF. The CDR3 DNA reads as TGTGCTAGTGGTTTGGAACTAGCGGGTAACGTCGTCGAGCAGTACTTC.

DNA of the CDR3: TGTGCCAGCAGCTTCTCCGGGGGGTGGAGCACAGATACGCAGTATTTT. As protein: CASSFSGGWSTDTQYF. J is TRBJ2-3 and V is TRBV5-5; 7 bases match TRBD2. CDR3 length: 16 amino acids. Unmatched junction bases numbered 6, after V lost 2 bases and J lost 0 bases. Germline V gives CDR1 SGHKS, CDR2 YYEKEE (reference sequence).

The CDR3: CASSWGQGSSPLHF. As DNA, the CDR3 is TGTGCCAGCAGCTGGGGACAGGGAAGTTCACCCCTCCACTTT. V gene TRBV7-9 combines with J gene TRBJ1-6; 9 nucleotides line up with TRBD1. Trimming removed 4 bases from V and 9 bases from J; junction bases left unmatched: 4. From germline, CDR1 is SEHNR and CDR2 FQNEAQ (reference sequence). The CDR3 extends over 14 amino acids.